A single TCR beta chain is shown here with its context. Germline loops: CDR1 SGHNT, CDR2 YYREEE (reference sequence). The CDR3 covers 15 residues. Deletions cut 4 bases from V and 4 bases from J, with 15 bases between. This specimen comes from a study of T cell changes during pregnancy in multiple sclerosis. Sequencing used immunoSEQ multiplex PCR; TCRdb keeps in-frame clones, though not all of them. The sample shows tens of thousands of clones, roughly 93% of them seen only once. Sequenced material: peripheral blood, taken after pregnancy. The TCR was taken from a female donor with multiple sclerosis, enrolled in a pregnancy study. The V and J genes are TRBV5-4 and TRBJ1-3, with D uncertain. DNA of the CDR3: TGTGCCAGCAGCCCAACAGCTGGCTCAGGAAACACCATATATTTT. Its translation is CASSPTAGSGNTIYF.